This T cell receptor beta chain was retrieved from a study of cytomegalovirus exposure and HLA in healthy donors. The primer mix had 60 Vbeta and 13 Jbeta primers. Per the authors' pipeline: Around 10 million shared chains were among 65 million to 85 million unique TCR beta chains counted in a later analysis. Sequencing used immunoSEQ multiplex PCR; TCRdb keeps in-frame clones, though not all of them. V and J calls and clone size follow that table, whereas D and trimming were derived from the DNA. This sample yields fewer than 200,000 clones, of which about 80% are seen a single time; about 2.3% belongs to the top ten. Germline CDR1 SGHTA, CDR2 FQGNSA. This CDR3 has 15 amino acids. V lost 5 bases to trimming and J lost 5 bases; unmatched junction nucleotides: 7. Study observations and caveats: Sequencing probably produced one cluster of sequence variants that were highly shared. Indistinguishability led to the exclusion of some V segments, TRBV6-2 and TRBV6-3 included.

Concerning this clone: No antigen is known for it.

The donors comprised healthy bone marrow donors. This clonotype was obtained from a woman aged 30 to 39 in good health and CMV-seronegative. The specimen sequenced was PBMCs. The rearrangement uses TRBV7-2 and TRBJ1-3, with 9 bases matching TRBD1. In nucleotides, the CDR3 is TGTGCCAGCAGCCCCCTGGGACAGGGCAGAAACACCATATATTTT. Translated, it gives CASSPLGQGRNTIYF.